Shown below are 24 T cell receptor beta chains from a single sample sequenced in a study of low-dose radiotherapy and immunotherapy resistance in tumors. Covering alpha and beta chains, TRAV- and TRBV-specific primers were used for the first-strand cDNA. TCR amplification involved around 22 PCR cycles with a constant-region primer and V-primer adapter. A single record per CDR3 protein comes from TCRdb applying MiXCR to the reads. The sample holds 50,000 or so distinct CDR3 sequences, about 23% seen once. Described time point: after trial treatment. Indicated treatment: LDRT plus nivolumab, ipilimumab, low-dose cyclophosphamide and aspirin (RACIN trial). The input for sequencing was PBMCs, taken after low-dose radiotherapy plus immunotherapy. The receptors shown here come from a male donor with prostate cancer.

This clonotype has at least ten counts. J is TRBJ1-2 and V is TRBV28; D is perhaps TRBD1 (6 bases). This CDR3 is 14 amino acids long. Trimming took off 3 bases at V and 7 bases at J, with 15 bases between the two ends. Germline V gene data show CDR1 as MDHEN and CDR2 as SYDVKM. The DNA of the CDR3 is TGTGCCAGCAGTTTGTTAGGGGGGCTCTTTGGCTACACCTTC. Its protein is CASSLLGGLFGYTF.

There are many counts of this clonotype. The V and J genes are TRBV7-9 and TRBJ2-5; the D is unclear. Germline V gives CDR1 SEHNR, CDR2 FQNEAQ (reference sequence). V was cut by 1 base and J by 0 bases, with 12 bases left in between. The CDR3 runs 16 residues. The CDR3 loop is CASSLVAGMYQETQYF. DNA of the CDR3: TGTGCCAGCAGCTTAGTCGCCGGAATGTACCAAGAGACCCAGTACTTC.

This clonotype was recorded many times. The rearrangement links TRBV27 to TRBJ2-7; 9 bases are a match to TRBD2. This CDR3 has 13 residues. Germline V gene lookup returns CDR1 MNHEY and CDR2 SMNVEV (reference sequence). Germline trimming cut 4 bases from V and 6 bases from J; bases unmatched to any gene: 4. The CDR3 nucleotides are TGTGCCAGCAGTTGGACTAGCGCCGGCGAGCAGTACTTC. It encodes CASSWTSAGEQYF.

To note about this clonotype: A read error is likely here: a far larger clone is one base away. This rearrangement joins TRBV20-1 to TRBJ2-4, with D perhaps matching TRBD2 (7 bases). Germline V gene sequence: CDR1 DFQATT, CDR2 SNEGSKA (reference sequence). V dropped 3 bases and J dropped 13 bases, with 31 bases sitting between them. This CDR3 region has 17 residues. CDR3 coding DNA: TGCAGTGCTAGGTCGGTCTTAGGGGGGGGGTCCTACAATGAGCAGTACTTC. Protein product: CSARSVLGGGSYNEQYF.

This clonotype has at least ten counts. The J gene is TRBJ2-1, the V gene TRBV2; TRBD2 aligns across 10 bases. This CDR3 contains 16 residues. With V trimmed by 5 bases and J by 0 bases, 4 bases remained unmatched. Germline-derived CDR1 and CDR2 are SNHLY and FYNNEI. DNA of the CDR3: TGTGCCAGCAGTATACTAGCGGGGAGCTCCTACAATGAGCAGTTCTTC. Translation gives CASSILAGSSYNEQFF.

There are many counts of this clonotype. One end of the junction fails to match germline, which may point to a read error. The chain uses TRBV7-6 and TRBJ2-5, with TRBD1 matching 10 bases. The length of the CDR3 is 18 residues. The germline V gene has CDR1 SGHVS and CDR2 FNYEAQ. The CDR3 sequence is CASSSRPGQGTLGETQYF. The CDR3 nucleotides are TGTGCTAGCAGCTCCCGGCCGGGACAGGGGACGCTTGGGGAGACCCAGTACTTC.

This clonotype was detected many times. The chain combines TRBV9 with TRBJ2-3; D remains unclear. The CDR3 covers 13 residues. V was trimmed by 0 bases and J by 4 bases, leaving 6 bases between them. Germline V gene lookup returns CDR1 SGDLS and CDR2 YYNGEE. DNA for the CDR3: TGTGCCAGCAGCGTAGTGGTACCAGATACGCAGTATTTT. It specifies CASSVVVPDTQYF.

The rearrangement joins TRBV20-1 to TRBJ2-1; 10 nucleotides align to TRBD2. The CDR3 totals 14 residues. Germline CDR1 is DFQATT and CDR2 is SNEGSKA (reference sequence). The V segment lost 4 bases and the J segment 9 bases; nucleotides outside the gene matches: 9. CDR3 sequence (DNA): TGCAGTGCTATAGGACTAGCGGATGGGGGTGAGCAGTTCTTC. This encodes CSAIGLADGGEQFF.

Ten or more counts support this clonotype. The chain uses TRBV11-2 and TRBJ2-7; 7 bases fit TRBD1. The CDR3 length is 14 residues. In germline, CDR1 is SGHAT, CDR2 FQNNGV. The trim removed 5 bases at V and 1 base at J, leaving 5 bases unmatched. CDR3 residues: CASSKTGTSYEQYF. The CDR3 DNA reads TGTGCCAGCAGCAAGACAGGGACGTCCTACGAGCAGTACTTC.

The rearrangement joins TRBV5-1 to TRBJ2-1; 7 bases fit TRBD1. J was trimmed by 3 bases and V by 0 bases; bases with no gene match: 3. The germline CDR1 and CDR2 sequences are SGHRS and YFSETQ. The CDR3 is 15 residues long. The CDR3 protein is CASSLVAGGYNEQFF. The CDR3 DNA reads TGCGCCAGCAGCTTGGTGGCAGGGGGCTACAATGAGCAGTTCTTC.

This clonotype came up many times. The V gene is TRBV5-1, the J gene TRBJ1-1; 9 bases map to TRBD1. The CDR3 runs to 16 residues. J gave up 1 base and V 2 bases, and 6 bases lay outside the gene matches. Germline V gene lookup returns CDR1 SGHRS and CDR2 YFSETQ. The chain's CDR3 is CASSLVQGQGNTEAFF. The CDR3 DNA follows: TGCGCCAGCAGCTTAGTCCAGGGACAGGGGAACACTGAAGCTTTCTTT.

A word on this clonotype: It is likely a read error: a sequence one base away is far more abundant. The CDR3, as DNA: TGTGCCAGCAGCTTGGCCCGGGAGCCTAAAAACATTCAGTACTTC. Its translation: CASSLAREPKNIQYF. The chain has TRBV5-8 and TRBJ2-4; the D gene is possibly TRBD2 (6 bases). The CDR3 is made up of 15 amino acids. Trimming stripped 0 bases from V and 4 bases from J, with 11 bases between. Germline values: CDR1 SGHTS, CDR2 YDEGEE.

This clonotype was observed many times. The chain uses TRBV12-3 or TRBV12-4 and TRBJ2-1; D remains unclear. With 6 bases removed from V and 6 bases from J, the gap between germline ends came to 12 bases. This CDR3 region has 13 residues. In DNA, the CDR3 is TGTGCCAGCAGCCCACCCCGGACCAATGAGCAGTTCTTC. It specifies CASSPPRTNEQFF.

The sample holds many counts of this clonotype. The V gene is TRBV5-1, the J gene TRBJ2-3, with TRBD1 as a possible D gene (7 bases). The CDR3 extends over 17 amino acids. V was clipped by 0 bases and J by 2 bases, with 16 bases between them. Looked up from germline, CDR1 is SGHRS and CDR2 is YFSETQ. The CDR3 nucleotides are TGCGCCAGCAGCTTGGTCGGGCAGGGGGGACCCACAGATACGCAGTATTTT. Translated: CASSLVGQGGPTDTQYF.

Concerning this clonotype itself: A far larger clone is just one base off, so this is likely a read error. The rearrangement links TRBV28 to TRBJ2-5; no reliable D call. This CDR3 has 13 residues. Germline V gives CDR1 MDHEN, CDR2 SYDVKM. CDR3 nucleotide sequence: TGTGCCAGCAGCGCCTCATCTACCCAGACCCGGTACTTC. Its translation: CASSASSTQTRYF.

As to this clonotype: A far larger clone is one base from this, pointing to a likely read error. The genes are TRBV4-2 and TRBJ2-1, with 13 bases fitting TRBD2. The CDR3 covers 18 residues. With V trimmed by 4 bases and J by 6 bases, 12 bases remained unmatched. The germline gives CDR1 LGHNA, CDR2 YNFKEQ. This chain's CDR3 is CASSLLAGGPVSANEQFF. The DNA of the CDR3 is TGTGCCAGCAGCCTACTAGCGGGGGGGCCCGTCTCAGCCAATGAGCAGTTCTTC.

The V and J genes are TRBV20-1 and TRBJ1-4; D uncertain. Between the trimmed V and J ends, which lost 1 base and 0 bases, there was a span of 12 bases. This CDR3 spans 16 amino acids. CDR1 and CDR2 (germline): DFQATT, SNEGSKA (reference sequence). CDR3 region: CSARVGFTATNEKLFF. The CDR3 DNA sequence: TGCAGTGCTAGAGTGGGGTTTACTGCAACTAATGAAAAACTGTTTTTT.

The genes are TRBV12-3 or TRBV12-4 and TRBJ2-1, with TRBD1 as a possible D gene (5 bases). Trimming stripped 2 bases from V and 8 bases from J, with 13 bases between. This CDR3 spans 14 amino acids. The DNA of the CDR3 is TGTGCCAGCAGTTTAAATTGGCAGGGCGATGAGCAGTTCTTC. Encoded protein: CASSLNWQGDEQFF.

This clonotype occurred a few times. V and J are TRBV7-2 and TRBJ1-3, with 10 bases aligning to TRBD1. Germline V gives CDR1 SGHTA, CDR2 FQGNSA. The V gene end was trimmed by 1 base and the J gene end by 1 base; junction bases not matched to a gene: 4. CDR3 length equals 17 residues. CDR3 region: CASSLGQGARSGNTIYF. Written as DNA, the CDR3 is TGTGCCAGCAGCTTAGGACAGGGGGCGCGGTCTGGAAACACCATATATTTT.

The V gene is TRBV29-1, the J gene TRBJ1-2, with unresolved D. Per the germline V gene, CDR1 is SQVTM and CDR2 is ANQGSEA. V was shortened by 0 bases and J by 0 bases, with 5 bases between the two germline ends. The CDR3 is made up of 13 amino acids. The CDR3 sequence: CSVEDKANYGYTF. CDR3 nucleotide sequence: TGCAGCGTTGAAGACAAGGCTAACTATGGCTACACCTTC.

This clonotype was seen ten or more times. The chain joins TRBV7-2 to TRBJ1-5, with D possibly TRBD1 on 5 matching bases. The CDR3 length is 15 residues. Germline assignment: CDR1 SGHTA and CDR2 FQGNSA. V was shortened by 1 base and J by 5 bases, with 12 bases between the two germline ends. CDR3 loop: CASSLETVGDQPQHF. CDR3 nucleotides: TGTGCCAGCAGCTTAGAGACAGTAGGAGATCAGCCCCAGCATTTT.

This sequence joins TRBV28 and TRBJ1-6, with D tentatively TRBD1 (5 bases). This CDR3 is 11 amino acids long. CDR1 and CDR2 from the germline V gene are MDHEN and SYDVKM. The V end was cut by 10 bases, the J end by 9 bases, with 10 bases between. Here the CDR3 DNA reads TGTGCCACGACGACAGCTTCACCCCTCCACTTT. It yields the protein CATTTASPLHF.

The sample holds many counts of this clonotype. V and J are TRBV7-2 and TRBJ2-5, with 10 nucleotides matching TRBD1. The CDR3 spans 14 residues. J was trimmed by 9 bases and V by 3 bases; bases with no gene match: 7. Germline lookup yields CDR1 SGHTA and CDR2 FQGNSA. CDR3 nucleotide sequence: TGTGCCAGCAGCTTCGACAGGGGGCGTTCGTCCCAGTACTTC. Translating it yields CASSFDRGRSSQYF.

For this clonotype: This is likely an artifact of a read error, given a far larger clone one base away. The chain's CDR3 is CASNGDRGYNEQYF. As DNA, the CDR3 is TGTGCCAGCAATGGGGACAGGGGTTACAATGAGCAGTACTTC. This chain joins TRBV6-2 or TRBV6-3 and TRBJ2-7, with 10 bases fitting TRBD1. V lost 7 bases to trimming and J lost 7 bases; unmatched junction nucleotides: 10. The length of the CDR3 is 14 residues. Germline V CDR1 and CDR2: MNHEY, SVGEGT.